These T cell receptor beta chains were read from a single sample in a study of cytomegalovirus exposure and HLA in healthy donors. Assay: immunoSEQ multiplex PCR; the TCRdb copy retains only in-frame clones and omits some. The sample includes under 200,000 clones. The sample consisted of PBMCs. The receptors shown here come from a man younger than 40 in good health and CMV-seronegative. Both conserved end residues are part of each CDR3. A D gene is named only where the DNA matches it firmly.

J gene	V gene	D gene	CDR3 protein	CDR3 DNA
TRBJ2-3	TRBV7-9	.	CASSLNLRSDTQYF	TGTGCCAGCAGCTTAAATCTGCGATCGGATACGCAGTATTTT
TRBJ2-5	TRBV5-1	.	CASSLIPGVQETQYF	TGCGCCAGCAGCTTGATACCAGGGGTTCAAGAGACCCAGTACTTC
TRBJ2-2	TRBV5-1	TRBD1	CASSEGQGAIGELFF	TGCGCCAGCAGCGAGGGACAGGGGGCTATCGGGGAGCTGTTTTTT
TRBJ2-3	TRBV14	.	CASSRISTSTDTQYF	TGTGCCAGCAGCCGTATTTCGACTAGCACAGATACGCAGTATTTT
TRBJ1-2	TRBV7-9	TRBD1	CASSSGGSYGYTF	TGTGCCAGCAGCTCAGGGGGAAGCTATGGCTACACCTTC
TRBJ1-2	TRBV19	TRBD1	CASSEGQADRYTF	TGTGCCAGTAGTGAGGGACAGGCAGATCGCTACACCTTC
TRBJ2-7	TRBV7-2	.	CASSRDYEQYF	TGTGCCAGCAGCCGGGACTACGAGCAGTACTTC
TRBJ2-1	TRBV27	TRBD1	CASSYGTGRNEQFF	TGTGCCAGCAGTTACGGGACAGGACGCAATGAGCAGTTCTTC
TRBJ2-2	TRBV5-1	.	CASSGGTAPTGELFF	TGCGCCAGCAGCGGAGGGACGGCCCCCACCGGGGAGCTGTTTTTT
TRBJ2-7	TRBV6-5	TRBD2	CASSYSRLAGPYEQYF	TGTGCCAGCAGTTACTCGCGACTAGCGGGGCCCTACGAGCAGTACTTC
TRBJ2-1	TRBV7-9	TRBD2	CASSPRTSGRNNEQFF	TGTGCCAGCAGCCCCCGGACTAGCGGCCGCAACAATGAGCAGTTCTTC
TRBJ2-2	TRBV15	.	CATSRDGAGRTGELFF	TGTGCCACCAGCAGAGATGGGGCAGGGAGGACCGGGGAGCTGTTTTTT
TRBJ1-1	TRBV7-8	TRBD1	CASSLRTGGPTEAFF	TGTGCCAGCAGCTTAAGGACAGGGGGTCCCACTGAAGCTTTCTTT
TRBJ1-6	TRBV7-9	.	CASSFQYYNSPLHF	TGTGCCAGCAGCTTCCAGTACTATAATTCACCCCTCCACTTT
TRBJ1-2	TRBV19	.	CASSPLSGTNYGYTF	TGTGCCAGTAGCCCTTTGTCCGGGACTAACTATGGCTACACCTTC
TRBJ1-2	TRBV7-2	.	CASSPRENYGYTF	TGTGCCAGCAGCCCTCGCGAAAACTATGGCTACACCTTC
TRBJ1-2	TRBV2	.	CASSMLTDGYTF	TGTGCCAGCAGTATGTTGACAGATGGCTACACCTTC
TRBJ2-2	TRBV5-4	TRBD1	CASSSAGTGGTGELFF	TGTGCCAGCAGCTCGGCCGGGACAGGGGGCACCGGGGAGCTGTTTTTT
TRBJ2-7	TRBV7-9	TRBD1	CASSLASGGYEQYF	TGTGCCAGCAGCTTAGCCTCAGGGGGATACGAGCAGTACTTC
TRBJ2-7	TRBV9	.	CASSVFGTPGSEQYF	TGTGCCAGCAGCGTCTTTGGGACTCCCGGCAGCGAGCAGTACTTC
TRBJ1-4	TRBV11-2	.	CASSPIRGTNIGKLFF	TGTGCCAGCAGCCCGATCAGGGGAACCAACATCGGAAAACTGTTTTTT
TRBJ1-4	TRBV7-9	TRBD1	CASSFGTGEEKLFF	TGTGCCAGCAGCTTCGGGACAGGGGAAGAAAAACTGTTTTTT
TRBJ2-7	TRBV28	TRBD1	CASSPGDRDYEQYF	TGTGCCAGCAGTCCTGGGGACAGAGACTACGAGCAGTACTTC
TRBJ1-5	TRBV28	TRBD1	CASSFRTQGDQPQHF	TGTGCCAGCAGTTTCCGCACACAGGGGGATCAGCCCCAGCATTTT
TRBJ1-4	TRBV28	.	CASRRGSTNEKLFF	TGTGCCAGCAGACGGGGGTCGACTAATGAAAAACTGTTTTTT
TRBJ2-2	TRBV6-5	.	CASSPLYTGELFF	TGTGCCAGCAGCCCTTTATACACCGGGGAGCTGTTTTTT
TRBJ1-2	TRBV30	.	CAWSGGRRYGYTF	TGTGCCTGGAGTGGAGGAAGACGTTATGGCTACACCTTC
TRBJ1-2	TRBV6-5	TRBD1	CASSYFGTASGYTF	TGTGCCAGCAGTTACTTCGGGACAGCCAGTGGCTACACCTTC
TRBJ2-7	TRBV9	TRBD1	CASSPGLRQGPYEQYF	TGTGCCAGCAGCCCGGGCCTGAGACAGGGCCCCTACGAGCAGTACTTC
TRBJ1-2	TRBV27	.	CASSLGLAPGYGYTF	TGTGCCAGCAGTTTAGGGCTGGCCCCCGGATATGGCTACACCTTC
TRBJ2-5	TRBV28	TRBD1	CAIRTGRTGETQYF	TGTGCCATCCGAACCGGTAGGACAGGAGAGACCCAGTACTTC
TRBJ1-1	TRBV29-1	.	CSVANEAFF	TGCAGCGTCGCTAACGAAGCTTTCTTT
TRBJ1-2	TRBV30	TRBD1	CAWGQGDGYTF	TGTGCCTGGGGACAGGGTGATGGCTACACCTTC
TRBJ2-6	TRBV18	.	CASSPSRSSGANVLTF	TGTGCCAGCTCACCAAGCAGGTCTTCTGGGGCCAACGTCCTGACTTTC
TRBJ1-2	TRBV6-1	TRBD1	CASSDRGRVYGYTF	TGTGCCAGCAGTGACAGGGGGCGAGTCTATGGCTACACCTTC
TRBJ2-7	TRBV18	TRBD1	CASSPGTAASYEQYF	TGTGCCAGCTCACCAGGGACAGCGGCAAGTTACGAGCAGTACTTC
TRBJ2-1	TRBV7-3	TRBD2	CASSLGRASYNEQFF	TGTGCCAGCAGCTTAGGGAGGGCTTCCTACAATGAGCAGTTCTTC
TRBJ2-5	TRBV7-8	.	CASSLAIRVIQETQYF	TGTGCCAGCAGCTTAGCGATTCGAGTGATCCAAGAGACCCAGTACTTC
TRBJ2-5	TRBV5-1	.	CASSRGAVGETQYF	TGCGCCAGCTCACGGGGGGCAGTAGGAGAGACCCAGTACTTC
TRBJ2-7	TRBV27	.	CASRGGGGNWDEQYF	TGTGCCAGCAGGGGGGGAGGGGGTAATTGGGACGAGCAGTACTTC
TRBJ2-7	TRBV10-3	.	CAISDHQRSYEQYF	TGTGCCATCAGCGACCACCAGCGCTCTTACGAGCAGTACTTC
TRBJ2-5	TRBV29-1	.	CSVVQSRETQYF	TGCAGCGTTGTACAGAGCAGGGAGACCCAGTACTTC
TRBJ2-3	TRBV30	.	CAWIEADTQYF	TGTGCCTGGATCGAGGCGGATACGCAGTATTTT
TRBJ1-1	TRBV14	.	CASSARRTEAFF	TGTGCCAGCAGCGCTCGGAGGACTGAAGCTTTCTTT
TRBJ2-6	TRBV5-5	TRBD1	CASSPGQGSAGANVLTF	TGTGCCAGCAGCCCAGGACAGGGGTCGGCTGGGGCCAACGTCCTGACTTTC
TRBJ2-7	TRBV27	.	CASTRTVYHYEQYF	TGTGCCAGCACCCGGACAGTCTATCATTACGAGCAGTACTTC
TRBJ1-1	TRBV18	TRBD1	CASSPPGQGTEAFF	TGTGCCAGCTCACCACCGGGACAGGGTACTGAAGCTTTCTTT
TRBJ2-1	TRBV10-3	TRBD1	CAISEGDRGSHEQFF	TGTGCCATCAGTGAGGGGGACAGGGGTAGCCATGAGCAGTTCTTC
TRBJ2-1	TRBV7-2	TRBD1	CASSRGQGTYNEQFF	TGTGCCAGCAGCCGGGGACAGGGAACCTACAATGAGCAGTTCTTC
TRBJ1-5	TRBV6-5	.	CASSYSTVGSNQPQHF	TGTGCCAGCAGTTACTCGACAGTGGGGAGCAATCAGCCCCAGCATTTT
TRBJ2-1	TRBV28	TRBD2	CASRPLAGTYNEQFF	TGTGCCAGCAGACCACTAGCGGGAACCTACAATGAGCAGTTCTTC
TRBJ2-3	TRBV30	.	CAWKTGSSTDTQYF	TGTGCCTGGAAAACGGGTTCTAGCACAGATACGCAGTATTTT
TRBJ2-2	TRBV5-1	TRBD2	CASSFSSGNNGELFF	TGCGCCAGCAGCTTTAGTAGCGGGAATAACGGGGAGCTGTTTTTT
TRBJ2-7	TRBV7-2	TRBD1	CASSLVTGGRASYEQYF	TGTGCCAGCAGCTTAGTTACAGGGGGCCGCGCCTCCTACGAGCAGTACTTC
TRBJ1-1	TRBV7-2	.	CASSSPRGVVGEAFF	TGTGCCAGCAGCTCCCCTCGGGGGGTCGTGGGGGAAGCTTTCTTT